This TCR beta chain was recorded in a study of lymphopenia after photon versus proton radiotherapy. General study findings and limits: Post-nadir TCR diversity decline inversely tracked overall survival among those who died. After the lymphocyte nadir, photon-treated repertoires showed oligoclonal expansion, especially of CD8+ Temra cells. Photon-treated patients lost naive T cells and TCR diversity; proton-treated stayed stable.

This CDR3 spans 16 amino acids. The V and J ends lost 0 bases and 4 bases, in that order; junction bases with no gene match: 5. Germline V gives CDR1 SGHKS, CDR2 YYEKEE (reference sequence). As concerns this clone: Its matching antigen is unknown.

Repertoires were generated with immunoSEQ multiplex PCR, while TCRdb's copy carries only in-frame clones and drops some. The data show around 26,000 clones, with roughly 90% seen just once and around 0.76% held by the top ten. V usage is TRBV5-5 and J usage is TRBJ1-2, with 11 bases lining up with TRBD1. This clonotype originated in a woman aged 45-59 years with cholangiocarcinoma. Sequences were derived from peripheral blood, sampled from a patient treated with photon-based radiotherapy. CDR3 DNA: TGTGCCAGCAGCTTGGGGATGGACAGGGGGCTCTATGGCTACACCTTC. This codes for CASSLGMDRGLYGYTF.